This TCR beta chain was captured in a study of PD-1 blockade in classical Hodgkin lymphoma (dated by TCRdb to 2018 to 2021). Context from the whole study: Nivolumab dosing was 3 mg/kg intravenously every 2 weeks, continuing until either disease progression or unacceptable toxicity. The study used TCR beta sequencing and CyTOF to define a peripheral blood immune signature of response to PD-1 blockade in classical Hodgkin lymphoma.

General study outcomes and caveats: Diversity was lower in patients who began nivolumab less than 1 year after ASCT, so these patients were left out of later analyses to avoid confounding by immune reconstitution. Baseline TCR diversity was reported to be lower in newly diagnosed patients than in healthy donors, and even lower in relapsed/refractory patients. A significant rise by C4D1 was seen in CD4+ but not CD8+ TCR diversity (p=0.0027 vs p=0.16), with the rise being most apparent in complete responders (p=0.02). Only a single clinical trial cohort was studied, and what caused the repertoire differences, possibly disease activity or prior therapy, remained undefined. Trial patients achieving complete response had baseline diversity similar to newly diagnosed patients, whereas partial responders and progressors had significantly lower diversity.

What this sample's time point label stands for: cycle 1 day 1 (C1D1), immediately before nivolumab initiation. Relapse after autologous stem cell transplantation had occurred in all trial patients, and cohorts A, B and C were distinguished by prior brentuximab vedotin exposure. The trial cohort was composed of over 50 patients with relapsed/refractory classical Hodgkin lymphoma, for whom complete response, partial response or progressive disease was recorded as best overall response. Trial patients were treated with single-agent nivolumab in the multi-cohort phase II CheckMate 205 trial. An independent review committee assessed best overall response using the 2007 International Working Group response criteria. PBMCs from the trial were collected at three points: immediately before nivolumab initiation (C1D1), and during therapy at cycle 2 day 1 and cycle 4 day 1. Peripheral blood was collected in 8 mL Vacutainer Cell Preparation Tubes, from which PBMCs were isolated by centrifugation and then cryopreserved.

This clone has ten or more counts. Its antigen remains undetermined. Base qualities are not recorded, but no much larger clone differs from it by a single base. Genomic DNA was isolated using the Qiagen DNeasy kit from unsorted PBMCs as well as from negatively selected CD4+ and CD8+ fractions. Amplification of TCR beta CDR3 regions was done by immunoSEQ multiplex PCR with primers that anneal to V and J segments. Amplification bias was minimized using a synthetic immune receptor repertoire, and residual bias was removed computationally after sequencing. Concerning the study's data processing: Custom Python scripts were used to quantify repertoire diversity as the Shannon entropy index. Unsorted, CD4+ and CD8+ repertoires were analyzed separately, except for combined analyses in which CD4+ and CD8+ sequences were merged in silico. A clone counted as expanded when the clone's frequency after treatment rose at least 2-fold relative to C1D1, and clones undetected at baseline were given a pseudocount of 0.5. Singleton clones were defined as clones with 0 or 1 copy at C1D1, and non-singleton clones were defined as clones with 2 or more copies. By matching protein sequences in sorted samples from the same patient, clones expanded in unsorted samples were annotated as CD4+, CD8+ or unknown. Wilcoxon tests were applied to paired samples to test diversity changes from C1D1 to C4D1. The table was pulled from immuneACCESS by TCRdb, which kept in-frame rearrangements only. Such tables lose some clones; where checked, under half of the loss comes from unresolved V genes, and the rest has no known cause. The V and J calls and the clone size are those of that table, but D and trimming were determined from the DNA. The sample table lists 45,000 to 55,000 clones, about 85% of them with a count of one. The top ten clones comprise roughly 15% of the sample.

The CDR3 goes from the cysteine to the phenylalanine over 17 residues. Only the CDR3 part of the read is kept: 51 bases, read in frame from the first base. Based on the germline V gene, the CDR1 and CDR2 sequences are SGDLS and YYNGEE. V is cut back by 2 bases and J by 2 bases, with 8 bases in the junction unmatched. The receptor's source is a human donor with classical Hodgkin lymphoma. The sequenced sample was peripheral blood mononuclear cells (PBMCs), obtained at baseline. The rearranged chain carries TRBV9 and TRBJ1-3; the central 9 bases match TRBD1. This receptor carries the CDR3 CASSVATGGYTGNTIYF. The DNA sequence follows: TGTGCCAGCAGCGTGGCGACAGGGGGATATACTGGAAACACCATATATTTT.